These T cell receptor beta chains were read from a single sample in a study of graft-versus-host responses after intestinal transplantation. The repertoire was sequenced with immunoSEQ multiplex PCR; TCRdb's copy has only in-frame clones and lacks some. This table holds nearly 45,000 clones, 91% found once. The specimen comprised PBMCs, sampled 524 days after transplant. The receptors derive from a human patient who received an intestinal transplant, so some T cells may come from the graft donor. The CDR3 runs from the conserved cysteine through the conserved F or W. A D gene is named only where the DNA matches it firmly. Size tells how often a clone was seen (once, few, many) or the class of an expanded clone, and some rows leave it out.

-	TRBV4-3	TRBJ2-5	-	CASSPQGRETQYF	TGCGCCAGCAGCCCACAGGGGAGGGAGACCCAGTACTTC
-	TRBV27	TRBJ1-2	-	CASSLSEYKPGLNYGYTF	TGTGCCAGCAGTTTATCGGAATATAAGCCGGGACTTAACTATGGCTACACCTTC
-	TRBV7-9	TRBJ2-3	once	CASREHRVTSTDTQYF	TGTGCCAGCAGGGAACACAGGGTAACTAGCACAGATACGCAGTATTTT
TRBD1	TRBV19	TRBJ2-5	-	CASSPRTGKETQYF	TGTGCCAGTAGTCCTCGGACAGGGAAAGAGACCCAGTACTTC
TRBD1	TRBV29-1	TRBJ2-7	-	CSVRSGTGASEQYF	TGCAGCGTACGGTCCGGGACAGGGGCCTCCGAGCAGTACTTC
-	TRBV4-3	TRBJ2-7	-	CASSQDTGGEQYF	TGCGCCAGCAGCCAAGATACCGGGGGCGAGCAGTACTTC
-	TRBV6-9	TRBJ1-6	few	CASSSSSGGGGSPLHF	TGTGCCAGCAGTTCCTCTAGCGGCGGAGGCGGTTCACCCCTCCACTTT
TRBD2	TRBV13	TRBJ2-1	-	CASSLSLAGHEQFF	TGTGCCAGCAGCTTAAGTCTAGCGGGCCATGAGCAGTTCTTC
-	TRBV28	TRBJ1-4	-	CASISGLNEKLFF	TGTGCCAGCATTTCAGGCCTGAATGAAAAACTGTTTTTT
-	TRBV5-1	TRBJ1-2	-	CASSLTSLVNYGYTF	TGCGCCAGCAGCTTGACGAGCCTTGTTAACTATGGCTACACCTTC
-	TRBV7-9	TRBJ2-1	-	CASSPAGSSYNEQFF	TGTGCCAGCAGCCCAGCGGGTAGCTCCTACAATGAGCAGTTCTTC
TRBD1	TRBV6-1	TRBJ1-1	-	CASSALKGQGAVEAFF	TGTGCCAGCAGTGCGTTAAAGGGACAGGGGGCTGTCGAAGCTTTCTTT
TRBD2	TRBV19	TRBJ2-7	-	CASTKTSGSYEQYF	TGTGCCAGTACCAAGACTAGCGGCTCCTACGAGCAGTACTTC
-	TRBV27	TRBJ2-4	-	CASSLSRWMGAVKNIQYF	TGTGCCAGCAGTTTATCGCGGTGGATGGGCGCAGTCAAAAACATTCAGTACTTC
TRBD2	TRBV10-3	TRBJ2-7	-	CAISIAGEDYEQYF	TGTGCCATCAGCATAGCGGGAGAGGACTACGAGCAGTACTTC
TRBD2	TRBV7-9	TRBJ2-7	-	CASKREASYEQYF	TGTGCCAGCAAGCGGGAGGCTTCCTACGAGCAGTACTTC
TRBD1	TRBV18	TRBJ2-7	few	CASSPSRTGREQYF	TGTGCCAGCTCACCATCGAGGACAGGGCGCGAGCAGTACTTC
TRBD2	TRBV7-2	TRBJ2-5	-	CASSSRLAGAQETQYF	TGTGCCAGCAGCTCACGACTAGCGGGAGCCCAAGAGACCCAGTACTTC
TRBD2	TRBV11-2	TRBJ2-1	-	CASSSPGLAGYNEQFF	TGTGCCAGCAGCAGTCCGGGACTAGCGGGGTACAATGAGCAGTTCTTC
-	TRBV9	TRBJ1-5	few	CASSSGGIGQPQHF	TGTGCCAGCAGCTCCGGGGGAATCGGGCAGCCCCAGCATTTT
-	TRBV6-5	TRBJ1-1	-	CASSYAAGLPPPEAFF	TGTGCCAGCAGTTACGCCGCGGGACTCCCACCCCCTGAAGCTTTCTTT
TRBD1	TRBV29-1	TRBJ1-1	few	CSVEDPGQEAFF	TGCAGCGTTGAAGATCCGGGACAGGAAGCTTTCTTT
-	TRBV11-2	TRBJ2-2	-	CASSSPGPLTGELFF	TGTGCCAGCAGCTCCCCGGGACCCCTCACCGGGGAGCTGTTTTTT
-	TRBV11-2	TRBJ2-7	-	CASSLAGTKIHEQYF	TGTGCCAGCAGCTTAGCCGGGACAAAAATCCACGAGCAGTACTTC
-	TRBV20-1	TRBJ2-7	once	CSARVVYEQYF	TGCAGTGCTAGAGTAGTCTACGAGCAGTACTTC
-	TRBV27	TRBJ2-7	-	CASSQGPYEQYF	TGTGCCAGCAGTCAGGGGCCCTACGAGCAGTACTTC
-	TRBV7-2	TRBJ2-5	-	CASSPGPYGETQYF	TGTGCCAGCAGTCCCGGGCCCTATGGAGAGACCCAGTACTTC
-	TRBV28	TRBJ2-6	-	CASLGSGMRANVLTF	TGTGCCAGTCTGGGAAGTGGCATGCGGGCCAACGTCCTGACTTTC
-	TRBV4-3	TRBJ2-7	-	CASSQAQGFYEQYF	TGCGCCAGCAGCCAAGCGCAGGGATTCTACGAGCAGTACTTC
-	TRBV28	TRBJ1-5	-	CASSFDRTDINQPQHF	TGTGCCAGCAGTTTCGATAGGACGGATATCAATCAGCCCCAGCATTTT
-	TRBV7-3	TRBJ2-1	once	CASSVGSWNEQFF	TGTGCCAGCAGTGTAGGTAGCTGGAATGAGCAGTTCTTC
-	TRBV30	TRBJ2-5	-	CASPGPSQETQYF	TGTGCCTCCCCGGGACCGAGTCAAGAGACCCAGTACTTC
-	TRBV4-1	TRBJ2-7	-	CASSQASTAYEQYF	TGCGCCAGCAGCCAAGCCAGCACCGCCTACGAGCAGTACTTC
-	TRBV5-4	TRBJ2-2	-	CASSQDGAGNTGELFF	TGTGCCAGCAGCCAAGATGGCGCAGGGAACACCGGGGAGCTGTTTTTT
-	TRBV10-2	TRBJ2-1	-	CASSSGTAEQFF	TGCGCCAGCAGTTCCGGGACGGCTGAGCAGTTCTTC
TRBD2	TRBV5-1	TRBJ2-7	-	CASSQTSGSGSSYEQYF	TGCGCCAGCAGCCAGACTAGCGGGAGCGGTTCGAGCTACGAGCAGTACTTC
TRBD1	TRBV5-1	TRBJ1-1	once	CASSLGTGTGLMSFSEAFF	TGCGCCAGCAGCTTGGGGACCGGGACAGGGCTTATGTCGTTCTCTGAAGCTTTCTTT
-	TRBV27	TRBJ2-1	-	CASRELLGWVQFF	TGTGCCAGCAGGGAGTTGCTAGGATGGGTGCAGTTCTTC
-	TRBV7-2	TRBJ1-1	-	CASSLVAGPPYTEAFF	TGTGCCAGCAGCTTAGTCGCAGGGCCGCCTTACACTGAAGCTTTCTTT
TRBD2	TRBV28	TRBJ2-3	once	CASSSPTSGRILDTDTQYF	TGTGCCAGCAGTTCCCCGACTAGCGGGAGGATCCTTGACACAGATACGCAGTATTTT
TRBD1	TRBV18	TRBJ2-7	-	CASSPTGGTYEQYF	TGTGCCAGCTCACCTACAGGGGGTACCTACGAGCAGTACTTC
-	TRBV15	TRBJ2-3	-	CATSRDPTSTDTQYF	TGTGCCACCAGCAGAGATCCCACTAGCACAGATACGCAGTATTTT
TRBD2	TRBV28	TRBJ2-5	-	CASSSSGRETQYF	TGTGCCAGCAGTTCGAGCGGGAGAGAGACCCAGTACTTC
-	TRBV5-1	TRBJ1-6	-	CASSLTGNSPLHF	TGCGCCAGCAGCTTGACCGGGAATTCACCCCTCCACTTT
-	TRBV5-6	TRBJ2-7	-	CASSSVDRYDYEQYF	TGTGCCAGCAGCTCCGTAGACAGATACGACTACGAGCAGTACTTC
-	TRBV7-9	TRBJ2-6	-	CASSQGLGAGANVLTF	TGTGCCAGCAGCCAGGGGCTGGGGGCTGGGGCCAACGTCCTGACTTTC
TRBD1	TRBV7-4	TRBJ1-5	-	CASSFPIDREFNQPQHF	TGTGCCAGCAGCTTCCCCATCGACAGGGAGTTCAATCAGCCCCAGCATTTT
-	TRBV4-2	TRBJ2-7	-	CASSQGRSSYEQYF	TGTGCCAGCAGCCAAGGACGGAGCTCCTACGAGCAGTACTTC
-	TRBV4-1	TRBJ1-1	-	CASSQDILRVDKSQEAFF	TGCGCCAGCAGCCAAGATATCCTAAGGGTAGATAAGTCCCAAGAAGCTTTCTTT
-	TRBV9	TRBJ1-2	once	CASSEGVSANYGYTF	TGTGCCAGCAGCGAGGGGGTATCAGCTAACTATGGCTACACCTTC
TRBD1	TRBV28	TRBJ2-7	once	CASRGQGALEQYF	TGTGCCAGCCGTGGACAGGGGGCTCTCGAGCAGTACTTC